A single sample gave rise to the 19 T cell receptor beta chains below, sequenced in a study of OX40 agonist ivuxolimab in advanced cancers. The method behind the library was the immunoSEQ multiplex PCR assay. This is the immuneACCESS table as TCRdb keeps it, with only in-frame sequences that have V and J called. A part of the clones is gone; compared with another copy, unresolved V genes explain less than half, and the rest is unexplained. For this sample there are approximately 40,000 clones; around 82% appear just once. The top ten constitute about 8.1% of the sample. Sequencing used CD4+ or CD8+ T cells sorted from blood, obtained in a trial of the OX40 agonist ivuxolimab. The receptor source for this set is an adult with an advanced solid tumor such as melanoma, head and neck, liver or kidney cancer.

The chain combines TRBV29-1 with TRBJ2-1; D is undetermined. In germline, CDR1 is SQVTM, CDR2 ANQGSEA. This CDR3 has 14 amino acids. Trimming shortened V by 4 bases and J by 0 bases, and 10 bases separated the two germline ends. CDR3 loop: CSVVWEFSYNEQFF. CDR3 DNA sequence: TGCAGCGTTGTTTGGGAATTCTCCTACAATGAGCAGTTCTTC.

The chain couples TRBV12-5 to TRBJ2-1; possibly TRBD1 for D (5 bases). Trimming removed 0 bases from V and 0 bases from J, with 15 bases in between. This CDR3 is built from 18 residues. From germline, CDR1 is LGHNT and CDR2 FRNRAP. The CDR3 DNA sequence: TGTGCTAGTGGTTTGGTAGCCCTCGCAGGGCTCTCCTACAATGAGCAGTTCTTC. Protein: CASGLVALAGLSYNEQFF.

This clone was detected only a few times. The chain couples TRBV19 to TRBJ2-2; D remains ambiguous. CDR1 LNHDA and CDR2 SQIVND come from the germline V gene (reference sequence). There are 15 residues in the CDR3. Between the trimmed V and J ends, which lost 3 bases and 4 bases, there was a span of 12 bases. The CDR3 nucleotides read TGTGCCAGTAGTATTGGAACCGGCAGCACCGGGGAGCTGTTTTTT. This encodes CASSIGTGSTGELFF.

V usage is TRBV11-2 and J usage is TRBJ2-1; TRBD1 matches 7 bases. Trimming removed 4 bases from V and 5 bases from J; junction bases left unmatched: 5. Germline lookup yields CDR1 SGHAT and CDR2 FQNNGV. The CDR3 has 14 amino acids. In DNA, the CDR3 is TGTGCCAGCAGCTCACGGGACAGCGACAATGAGCAGTTCTTC. Protein sequence: CASSSRDSDNEQFF.

This clone turned up a few times. The chain carries TRBV10-1 and TRBJ2-1; the match to TRBD2 covers 7 bases. Germline CDR1 reads WNHNN; CDR2 reads SYGVQD (reference sequence). J gave up 6 bases and V 3 bases, and 8 bases lay outside the gene matches. The CDR3 spans 15 residues. CDR3 DNA sequence: TGCGCCAGCAGTGAATTGAGCGGGGAGGGCAATGAGCAGTTCTTC. Protein product: CASSELSGEGNEQFF.

The chain is built from TRBV2 and TRBJ2-1; 9 bases agree with TRBD2. There are 15 residues in the CDR3. Germline assignment: CDR1 SNHLY and CDR2 FYNNEI. J gave up 13 bases and V 6 bases, and 16 bases lay outside the gene matches. CDR3 DNA sequence: TGTGCCAGCAGCAGCATAGCGGGAGAGGGGGGGGTACAGTTCTTC. Translating it yields CASSSIAGEGGVQFF.

This chain joins TRBV6-1 and TRBJ1-5, with TRBD1 identical over 10 bases. Germline assignment: CDR1 MNHNS and CDR2 SASEGT. The CDR3 contains 14 residues. V was clipped by 9 bases and J by 2 bases; unmatched bases: 4. The CDR3 loop is CASRQGAGNQPQHF. CDR3 in DNA: TGTGCCAGTCGACAGGGGGCCGGCAATCAGCCCCAGCATTTT.

The V gene is TRBV11-1, the J gene TRBJ1-1; D might be TRBD1 (5 bases). Trimming took off 1 base at V and 4 bases at J, with 10 bases between the two ends. The CDR3 runs 14 residues. Germline V gene lookup returns CDR1 SGHAT and CDR2 FQDESV (reference sequence). This chain's CDR3 is CASSLGRGSTEAFF. The CDR3 nucleotides read TGTGCCAGCAGCTTAGGAAGGGGTAGCACTGAAGCTTTCTTT.

CDR3 loop: CASSPPTARNIYEQYF. The DNA of the CDR3 is TGTGCCAGCTCACCACCAACCGCTAGGAATATCTACGAGCAGTACTTC. The chain links TRBV18 to TRBJ2-7, with D unresolved. Trimming stripped 0 bases from V and 3 bases from J, with 15 bases between. The germline CDR1 and CDR2 sequences are KGHSH and LQKENI. The CDR3 sequence is 16 residues long. The whole variable domain, remainder taken from reference TRBV18 and TRBJ2-7, is NAGVMQNPRHLVRRRGQEARLRCSPMKGHSHVYWYRQLPEEGLKFMVYLQKENIIDESGMPKERFSAEFPKEGPSILRIQQVVRGDSAAYFCASSPPTARNIYEQYFGPGTRLTVT.

The rearrangement uses TRBV6-6 and TRBJ1-2, with TRBD1 identical over 9 bases. The junction had 8 bases not matched to a gene; V was cut back by 7 bases and J by 8 bases. CDR1 and CDR2 (germline): MNHNY, SVGAGI (reference sequence). There are 13 residues in the CDR3. CDR3 nucleotide sequence: TGTGCCAGCACCCCGGACAGGGGCGGCGGCTACACCTTC. This translates into CASTPDRGGGYTF.

This clone was recorded a few times. The gene calls are TRBV27 and TRBJ2-1; D is perhaps TRBD2 (7 bases). Germline CDR1 MNHEY, CDR2 SMNVEV (reference sequence). The CDR3 sequence is 15 residues long. V lost 0 bases and J 9 bases, leaving 15 bases between the germline ends. CDR3 loop: CASSLSQGTTGEQFF. CDR3 DNA: TGTGCCAGCAGTTTATCCCAGGGGACTACAGGTGAGCAGTTCTTC.

The rearrangement links TRBV19 to TRBJ1-1; D ambiguous. The CDR3 sequence is 16 residues long. Deletions cut 2 bases from V and 6 bases from J, with 19 bases between. The germline V gene encodes CDR1 LNHDA and CDR2 SQIVND (reference sequence). The DNA for the CDR3 is TGTGCCAGTAGTATAAAGGCAACAGCGGGTAGAGCTGAAGCTTTCTTT. This codes for CASSIKATAGRAEAFF. The full variable domain, in which reference TRBV19 and TRBJ1-1 provide the parts outside the CDR3, is DGGITQSPKYLFRKEGQNVTLSCEQNLNHDAMYWYRQDPGQGLRLIYYSQIVNDFQKGDIAEGYSVSREKKESFPLTVTSAQKNPTAFYLCASSIKATAGRAEAFFGQGTRLTVV.

Note on this clone: At one boundary the junction diverges from the germline segment, which might be a read error. The chain is built from TRBV5-6 and TRBJ1-1, with a weak D call TRBD1 (6 bases). CDR1 and CDR2 from the germline V gene are SGHDT and YYEEEE. The CDR3 runs 17 residues. CDR3 bases: TGTGCCAGCAGCTCGCGGATAAGAAGGGGGGGTACGACCCGAACTACCTTT. Its translation: CASSSRIRRGGTTRTTF.

This chain links TRBV19 with TRBJ1-5, with TRBD1 matching 7 bases. This CDR3 has 16 amino acids. The germline V gene has CDR1 LNHDA and CDR2 SQIVND (reference sequence). V lost 6 bases to trimming and J lost 2 bases; unmatched junction nucleotides: 10. CDR3 DNA: TGTGCCAGTAGGCCGAATCAGGGGGAAGGCAATCAGCCCCAGCATTTT. Translating it yields CASRPNQGEGNQPQHF. Full variable domain (missing parts from reference TRBV19 and TRBJ1-5): DGGITQSPKYLFRKEGQNVTLSCEQNLNHDAMYWYRQDPGQGLRLIYYSQIVNDFQKGDIAEGYSVSREKKESFPLTVTSAQKNPTAFYLCASRPNQGEGNQPQHFGDGTRLSIL.

This clone occurred once. The rearrangement links TRBV5-4 to TRBJ1-2; perhaps TRBD1 as D (6 bases). Germline values: CDR1 SGHNT, CDR2 YYREEE (reference sequence). The CDR3 runs 13 residues. V was clipped by 4 bases and J by 4 bases, with 11 bases between them. The CDR3 is CASSRDKTYGYTF. CDR3 DNA sequence: TGTGCCAGCAGCCGGGACAAGACCTATGGCTACACCTTC.

This clone was observed a few times. The J gene is TRBJ1-1, the V gene TRBV27, with D unclear. CDR3 length equals 16 residues. Trimming took off 5 bases at V and 4 bases at J, with 20 bases between the two ends. In germline, CDR1 is MNHEY, CDR2 SMNVEV (reference sequence). CDR3 protein: CASSPRAGMAATEAFF. The CDR3 DNA follows: TGTGCCAGCAGTCCCCGGGCCGGGATGGCTGCCACTGAAGCTTTCTTT.

Here the CDR3 reads CASSPMAGGTHYEQYF. The CDR3 nucleotides are TGTGCCAGCAGCCCTATGGCAGGGGGGACCCACTACGAGCAGTACTTC. The chain links TRBV9 to TRBJ2-7; D is possibly TRBD1 (7 bases). Trimming took 4 bases from V and 3 from J, leaving 20 bases between them. The CDR3 runs to 16 residues. Germline V gene sequence: CDR1 SGDLS, CDR2 YYNGEE.

The chain combines TRBV27 with TRBJ2-2; 7 bases agree with TRBD1. The ends lost 2 bases at V and 1 base at J; junction bases unmatched: 7. The CDR3 spans 17 residues. Looked up from germline, CDR1 is MNHEY and CDR2 is SMNVEV (reference sequence). This chain's CDR3 is CASSLRGGFGNTGELFF. CDR3 DNA: TGTGCCAGCAGTTTAAGAGGGGGCTTCGGGAACACCGGGGAGCTGTTTTTT.

The chain couples TRBV7-9 to TRBJ2-1; 7 nucleotides line up with TRBD2. The germline gives CDR1 SEHNR, CDR2 FQNEAQ (reference sequence). The CDR3 sequence is 15 residues long. J gave up 6 bases and V 5 bases, and 10 bases lay outside the gene matches. This CDR3 is CASSPLSGPRNEQFF. The CDR3 nucleotides read TGTGCCAGCAGCCCCCTTAGCGGGCCTCGCAATGAGCAGTTCTTC.